This T cell receptor beta chain came from a study of T cell responses to AZD1222 COVID-19 vaccine. This table comes from immunoSEQ multiplex PCR, and its TCRdb copy is limited to in-frame clones, with some not included. The sample lists roughly 15,000 clones; around four fifths were seen once. Note on this clone: Its antigen is still unknown.

Germline V gives CDR1 SNHLY, CDR2 FYNNEI. This CDR3 is 23 amino acids long. J gave up 0 bases and V 0 bases, and 20 bases lay outside the gene matches. Study findings and constraints: Among the donors, most were white British and more were female, and clonal diversity was possibly underestimated. After two AZD1222 doses, spike-specific TCR breadth and depth rose versus day 0.

The sample was peripheral blood, taken 28 days after the second AZD1222 dose. The receptor was isolated from an adult who received the AZD1222 COVID-19 vaccine. The gene calls are TRBV2 and TRBJ2-5; 12 nucleotides line up with TRBD2. As DNA, the CDR3 is TGTGCCAGCAGTGAAGCACGTGGTCAAACCCCGACTAGCGGGGGATCGTACCAAGAGACCCAGTACTTC. Translated, it gives CASSEARGQTPTSGGSYQETQYF.